The 20 T cell receptor beta chains presented below share a single source sample, sequenced in a study of blood T cell repertoires in COVID-19 (dated by TCRdb to the early 2020s). Library preparation employed the immunoSEQ multiplex PCR assay. This immuneACCESS table, as held by TCRdb, lists in-frame sequences with V and J called but not all clones. Of the missing ones, under half trace to an unresolved V gene in checked studies; the others have no known cause. Here the sample has fewer than 350,000 clones; approximately 81% occur a single time. The ten most abundant clones make up around 3% of the sample. Sequenced input: peripheral blood. The receptors stem from a woman aged 60-70 years with active or convalescent COVID-19.

V is TRBV7-3 and J is TRBJ2-2; possibly TRBD2 for D (6 bases). Trimming took 1 base from V and 1 from J, leaving 10 bases between them. The CDR3 has 16 residues. The V gene's germline CDR1 is SGHTA and CDR2 FQGTGA. CDR3 in amino acids: CASSLMGGVNTGELFF. The CDR3 DNA reads TGTGCCAGCAGCTTAATGGGCGGGGTGAACACCGGGGAGCTGTTTTTT.

This clone was counted between two and nine times. J is TRBJ2-1 and V is TRBV30; a weak D match, TRBD1 (6 bases). The V and J ends lost 1 base and 12 bases respectively, with 16 bases between them. This CDR3 comprises 13 residues. Germline values: CDR1 GTSNPN, CDR2 SVGIG (reference sequence). CDR3 sequence: CAWSGGSGRGQFF. In nucleotides, the CDR3 is TGTGCCTGGAGTGGGGGGTCCGGCAGGGGGCAGTTCTTC.

V gene TRBV27 combines with J gene TRBJ1-5, with a tentative D call TRBD1 (6 bases). V was trimmed by 3 bases and J by 4 bases, leaving 10 bases between them. This CDR3 comprises 14 residues. Germline V gives CDR1 MNHEY, CDR2 SMNVEV (reference sequence). As DNA, the CDR3 is TGTGCCAGCAGTTTCCGGCAGGGGAATCAGCCCCAGCATTTT. Translation gives CASSFRQGNQPQHF.

J is TRBJ2-3 and V is TRBV5-5; 9 bases fit TRBD2. Looked up from germline, CDR1 is SGHKS and CDR2 is YYEKEE (reference sequence). V gave up 1 base and J gave up 3 bases; unmatched junction bases: 3. The length of the CDR3 is 15 residues. This CDR3 reads CASSLQRGVTDTQYF. The CDR3 nucleotides read TGTGCCAGCAGCTTGCAGCGGGGGGTAACAGATACGCAGTATTTT.

CDR3 coding DNA: TGCGCCAGCAGCCAAGACTTAGCCACAGATACGCAGTATTTT. This translates into CASSQDLATDTQYF. V is TRBV4-3 and J is TRBJ2-3; D not certain. V was pared by 0 bases and J by 2 bases, with 6 bases between. Looked up from germline, CDR1 is LGHNA and CDR2 is YSLEER. This CDR3 has 14 residues.

This clone was detected only once. The chain carries TRBV5-4 and TRBJ2-5; 8 nucleotides line up with TRBD2. Germline trimming cut 4 bases from V and 5 bases from J; bases unmatched to any gene: 10. The CDR3 covers 15 residues. Germline loops: CDR1 SGHNT, CDR2 YYREEE (reference sequence). The CDR3 DNA sequence: TGTGCCAGCAGCCGCGATTTTATAGCGGGGGAGACCCAGTACTTC. This translates into CASSRDFIAGETQYF.

J is TRBJ1-2 and V is TRBV19; the match to TRBD1 covers 9 bases. This CDR3 contains 16 residues. Trimming took 5 bases from V and 2 from J; bases not matched to a gene: 9. Germline loops: CDR1 LNHDA, CDR2 SQIVND (reference sequence). The CDR3 spells CASSDSRDRVNYGYTF. The CDR3 nucleotides are TGTGCCAGTAGTGACTCCCGGGACAGGGTGAACTATGGCTACACCTTC.

J is TRBJ2-3 and V is TRBV24-1, with D unresolved. Germline CDR1 and CDR2: KGHDR and SFDVKD. The CDR3 sequence is 11 residues long. V was clipped by 9 bases and J by 10 bases, with 13 bases between them. CDR3 protein: CATATENSQYF. The CDR3 region has the DNA TGTGCCACCGCCACAGAGAATTCGCAGTATTTT.

This clone was seen just once. CDR3 sequence (DNA): TGTGCCAGCAGCTTGGGGCTGGACAGGGGGAGAGATACGCAGTATTTT. Protein sequence: CASSLGLDRGRDTQYF. The V gene is TRBV7-8, the J gene TRBJ2-3; the match to TRBD1 covers 10 bases. The trim removed 3 bases at V and 5 bases at J, leaving 8 bases unmatched. This CDR3 contains 16 residues. Looked up from germline, CDR1 is SGHVS and CDR2 is FQNEAQ. Filled out from reference TRBV7-8 and TRBJ2-3, the complete variable domain reads GAGVSQSPRYKVAKRGQDVALRCDPISGHVSLFWYQQALGQGPEFLTYFQNEAQLDKSGLPSDRFFAERPEGSVSTLKIQRTQQEDSAVYLCASSLGLDRGRDTQYFGPGTRLTVL.

The chain joins TRBV29-1 to TRBJ2-5; D unresolved. This CDR3 comprises 13 residues. The V gene's germline CDR1 is SQVTM and CDR2 ANQGSEA. V gave up 3 bases and J gave up 4 bases, with 12 bases separating them. The CDR3 bases are TGCAGCGTTGAGGTTACCGGTTTAGAGACCCAGTACTTC. Its translation: CSVEVTGLETQYF.

V gene TRBV13 combines with J gene TRBJ2-2, with TRBD2 identical over 11 bases. Per the germline V gene, CDR1 is PRHDT and CDR2 is FYEKMQ (reference sequence). V dropped 8 bases and J dropped 5; count of bases not matched to a gene: 4. The CDR3 loop spans 14 amino acids. CDR3 amino acids: CASLAGGRTGELFF. The CDR3 DNA follows: TGTGCCAGCCTAGCGGGGGGCCGGACCGGGGAGCTGTTTTTT.

This clone appeared once. This rearrangement joins TRBV9 to TRBJ2-5; 16 positions match TRBD2. The CDR3 extends over 17 amino acids. The V and J ends lost 4 bases and 5 bases, in that order; junction bases with no gene match: 8. Germline CDR1 and CDR2: SGDLS and YYNGEE. The CDR3 sequence: CASSSGLAGGPLETQYF. As DNA, the CDR3 is TGTGCCAGCAGCTCGGGACTAGCGGGGGGGCCATTGGAGACCCAGTACTTC.

This clone was picked up one time. The chain joins TRBV11-2 to TRBJ1-4, with D perhaps matching TRBD1 (5 bases). With 2 bases removed from V and 4 bases from J, the gap between germline ends came to 8 bases. Germline loops: CDR1 SGHAT, CDR2 FQNNGV. This CDR3 is built from 14 residues. CDR3 amino acids: CASSLSGGNEKLFF. The CDR3, as DNA: TGTGCCAGCAGCTTATCGGGGGGTAATGAAAAACTGTTTTTT. Based on the CDR3 plus reference TRBV11-2 and TRBJ1-4, the full variable domain is EAGVAQSPRYKIIEKRQSVAFWCNPISGHATLYWYQQILGQGPKLLIQFQNNGVVDDSQLPKDRFSAERLKGVDSTLKIQPAKLEDSAVYLCASSLSGGNEKLFFGSGTQLSVL.

This sequence joins TRBV24-1 and TRBJ2-3; no firm D call. Germline CDR1 KGHDR, CDR2 SFDVKD. Trimming shortened V by 3 bases and J by 0 bases, and 6 bases separated the two germline ends. The CDR3 has 14 amino acids. The CDR3 protein is CATSDPGSTDTQYF. CDR3 DNA: TGTGCCACCAGTGATCCCGGGAGCACAGATACGCAGTATTTT.

V gene TRBV4-3 combines with J gene TRBJ1-2; D perhaps matches TRBD1 (6 bases). Germline V CDR1 and CDR2: LGHNA, YSLEER. The CDR3 extends over 21 amino acids. Trimming took off 1 base at V and 1 base at J, with 28 bases between the two ends. In DNA form, the CDR3 reads TGCGCCAGCAGCCAAGTCCCACTGACAGGAACCCCGACCGCCCTTAACTATGGCTACACCTTC. This gives the protein CASSQVPLTGTPTALNYGYTF.

The chain uses TRBV7-6 and TRBJ2-5; D call uncertain. The CDR3 is made up of 14 amino acids. V lost 5 bases to trimming and J lost 0 bases, with 10 bases between them. Germline V gene data show CDR1 as SGHVS and CDR2 as FNYEAQ. CDR3 DNA: TGTGCCAGCAGCGTAGGGCACAACCAAGAGACCCAGTACTTC. Amino acid sequence: CASSVGHNQETQYF.

V usage is TRBV6-4 and J usage is TRBJ2-4, with 7 bases aligning to TRBD2. The junction had 3 bases not matched to a gene; V was cut back by 3 bases and J by 7 bases. This CDR3 has 13 amino acids. Germline V gene data show CDR1 as MRHNA and CDR2 as SNTAGT. The CDR3 reads CASSEGGGNIQYF. The CDR3 DNA is TGTGCCAGCAGTGAGGGCGGGGGTAACATTCAGTACTTC.

The chain links TRBV6-5 to TRBJ1-2, with TRBD1 matching over 9 bases. V lost 1 base, J lost 0 bases, and 0 bases stayed unmatched. The germline V gene has CDR1 MNHEY and CDR2 SVGAGI. The CDR3 runs to 15 residues. The CDR3 bases are TGTGCCAGCAGTTACTGGACAGGGGCTAACTATGGCTACACCTTC. Residues: CASSYWTGANYGYTF.

This chain uses TRBV5-1 with TRBJ2-2, with 9 bases identical to TRBD1. This CDR3 has 14 residues. V trimming: 6 bases; J trimming: 6 bases; junction bases outside the gene matches: 6. The V gene's germline CDR1 is SGHRS and CDR2 YFSETQ. The CDR3 is CASKVDRGSGELFF. In DNA, the CDR3 is TGCGCCAGCAAGGTCGACAGGGGGTCCGGGGAGCTGTTTTTT.

This chain joins TRBV27 and TRBJ1-2; D uncertain. Trimming pared 1 base from V and 1 base from J, leaving 10 bases between. Looked up from germline, CDR1 is MNHEY and CDR2 is SMNVEV (reference sequence). The CDR3 loop spans 15 amino acids. The CDR3 DNA sequence: TGTGCCAGCAGTTTATTACCTCGAGGTAACTATGGCTACACCTTC. Translated: CASSLLPRGNYGYTF.